Given below is one TCR beta chain in context. The record originates from a study of cytomegalovirus exposure and HLA in healthy donors. The donors comprised healthy bone marrow donors. 13 Jbeta primers and 60 Vbeta primers were used for the PCR. Assay: immunoSEQ multiplex PCR; the TCRdb copy retains only in-frame clones and omits some. The repertoire holds approximately 190,000 clones, with 80% as singletons. This sequence originates from a man aged 40-50 years in good health and CMV-seropositive. The sample consisted of PBMCs.

CDR3 sequence reads: CASSQVREPGNTIYF. CDR3 nucleotide sequence: TGTGCCAGCAGCCAAGTTCGGGAACCTGGAAACACCATATATTTT. The chain uses TRBV4-2 and TRBJ1-3; D unresolved. Germline V gives CDR1 LGHNA, CDR2 YNFKEQ. The CDR3 is made up of 15 amino acids. Deletions cut 1 base from V and 2 bases from J, with 9 bases between.